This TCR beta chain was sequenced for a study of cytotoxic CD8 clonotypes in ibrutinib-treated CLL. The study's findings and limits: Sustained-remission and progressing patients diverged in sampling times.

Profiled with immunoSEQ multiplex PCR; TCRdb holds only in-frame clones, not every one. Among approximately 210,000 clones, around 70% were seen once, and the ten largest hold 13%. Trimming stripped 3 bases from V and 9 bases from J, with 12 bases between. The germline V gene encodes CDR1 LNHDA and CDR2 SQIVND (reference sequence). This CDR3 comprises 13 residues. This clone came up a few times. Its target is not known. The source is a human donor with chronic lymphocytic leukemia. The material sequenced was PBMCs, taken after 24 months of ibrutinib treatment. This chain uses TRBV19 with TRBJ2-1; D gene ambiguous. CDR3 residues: CASSISLASEQFF. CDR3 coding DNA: TGTGCCAGTAGTATCTCCCTGGCTAGTGAGCAGTTCTTC.